Listed below are T cell receptor beta chains from one sample, sequenced in a study of shared clonotypes between healthy human individuals. TCRdb's table, derived via immunoSEQ multiplex PCR, lists solely in-frame clones and lacks some. The repertoire holds 600,000 or so clones, roughly 98% seen once, with 0.3% in the top ten. What was sequenced was naive CD8+ T cells sorted from blood. The receptors shown here come from a man in his thirties or forties in good health. The CDR3 runs from the conserved cysteine through the conserved F or W. A D gene is named only where the DNA matches it firmly. Clone size is given for some rows only: seen once, a few or many times, or a class if the clone is expanded.

size: NA
V: TRBV14
J: TRBJ2-5
D: NA
CDR3: CASSQGTGSGGETQYF
DNA: TGTGCCAGCAGCCAAGGTACTGGATCCGGCGGAGAGACCCAGTACTTC

size: NA
V: TRBV4-1
J: TRBJ2-7
D: NA
CDR3: CASSQRPVEEQYF
DNA: TGCGCCAGCAGCCAAAGACCAGTGGAAGAGCAGTACTTC

size: NA
V: TRBV4-1
J: TRBJ2-5
D: NA
CDR3: CASSQDSAPGETQYF
DNA: TGCGCCAGCAGCCAAGATTCGGCCCCCGGGGAGACCCAGTACTTC

size: NA
V: TRBV5-4
J: TRBJ1-1
D: NA
CDR3: CASSLDRQANTEAFF
DNA: TGTGCCAGCAGCTTGGACAGGCAAGCGAACACTGAAGCTTTCTTT

size: NA
V: TRBV7-8
J: TRBJ1-5
D: NA
CDR3: CASSLAPAGLDQPQHF
DNA: TGTGCCAGCAGCTTAGCGCCGGCGGGGCTCGATCAGCCCCAGCATTTT

size: NA
V: TRBV14
J: TRBJ2-3
D: NA
CDR3: CASSQDLWGETQYF
DNA: TGTGCCAGCAGCCAAGATCTATGGGGGGAGACGCAGTATTTT

size: NA
V: TRBV7-9
J: TRBJ1-4
D: NA
CDR3: CASGGFREKLFF
DNA: TGTGCCAGCGGGGGTTTTCGAGAAAAACTGTTTTTT

size: NA
V: TRBV7-9
J: TRBJ2-1
D: TRBD2
CDR3: CASSLASGSPDNEQFF
DNA: TGTGCCAGCAGCTTAGCTAGCGGGAGCCCCGACAATGAGCAGTTCTTC

size: NA
V: TRBV6-5
J: TRBJ1-5
D: NA
CDR3: CASSYSGGSNQPQHF
DNA: TGTGCCAGCAGTTACTCGGGGGGATCCAATCAGCCCCAGCATTTT

size: NA
V: TRBV9
J: TRBJ2-2
D: TRBD2
CDR3: CASSDWTSAGELFF
DNA: TGTGCCAGCAGCGACTGGACTAGCGCCGGGGAGCTGTTTTTT

size: NA
V: TRBV29-1
J: TRBJ1-2
D: NA
CDR3: CSVEDWDGLGYTF
DNA: TGCAGCGTTGAAGATTGGGACGGCCTAGGCTACACCTTC

size: NA
V: TRBV6-5
J: TRBJ2-3
D: NA
CDR3: CASSYRMRDTDTQYF
DNA: TGTGCCAGCAGTTACAGGATGAGGGACACAGATACGCAGTATTTT

size: NA
V: TRBV6-5
J: TRBJ2-2
D: NA
CDR3: CASSFIPGELFF
DNA: TGTGCCAGCAGTTTTATCCCCGGGGAGCTGTTTTTT

size: NA
V: TRBV13
J: TRBJ2-1
D: TRBD2
CDR3: CASSLGLAGLYNEQFF
DNA: TGTGCCAGCAGCCTAGGACTAGCGGGCCTTTACAATGAGCAGTTCTTC

size: once
V: TRBV4-3
J: TRBJ2-4
D: TRBD2
CDR3: CASSQDPSGPTLAKNIQYF
DNA: TGCGCCAGCAGCCAAGATCCTAGCGGTCCTACACTAGCCAAAAACATTCAGTACTTC

size: NA
V: TRBV15
J: TRBJ2-7
D: TRBD2
CDR3: CATSREGTSGYEQYF
DNA: TGTGCCACCAGCAGAGAAGGGACTAGCGGCTACGAGCAGTACTTC

size: NA
V: TRBV28
J: TRBJ2-5
D: NA
CDR3: CASSFGVGGEAETQYF
DNA: TGTGCCAGCAGTTTCGGTGTTGGAGGGGAGGCGGAGACCCAGTACTTC

size: NA
V: TRBV10-1
J: TRBJ2-3
D: NA
CDR3: CASSDSHMDTQYF
DNA: TGCGCCAGCAGTGATTCCCACATGGATACGCAGTATTTT

size: NA
V: TRBV29-1
J: TRBJ2-7
D: NA
CDR3: CSVGRVLPHEQYF
DNA: TGCAGCGTTGGGAGAGTTCTCCCCCACGAGCAGTACTTC

size: NA
V: TRBV9
J: TRBJ1-1
D: TRBD1
CDR3: CASSAGTGVTEAFF
DNA: TGTGCCAGCAGCGCCGGGACAGGGGTCACTGAAGCTTTCTTT

size: NA
V: TRBV6-1
J: TRBJ2-7
D: TRBD1
CDR3: CASTWDRGSYEQYF
DNA: TGTGCCAGCACTTGGGACAGGGGCTCCTACGAGCAGTACTTC

size: NA
V: TRBV27
J: TRBJ1-3
D: NA
CDR3: CASSLFSGAGNTIYF
DNA: TGTGCCAGCAGTTTATTTTCTGGGGCTGGAAACACCATATATTTT